These 22 T cell receptor beta chains came from one sample sequenced in a study of T cell changes during pregnancy in multiple sclerosis. Profiled with immunoSEQ multiplex PCR; TCRdb holds only in-frame clones, not every one. Of 50,000 or so clones listed, 93% are singletons. The material was peripheral blood, obtained in the second trimester of pregnancy. The receptors were gathered from a female donor with multiple sclerosis, enrolled in a pregnancy study.

The chain couples TRBV19 to TRBJ2-6; no firm D call. The ends were cut back, 8 bases at V and 0 bases at J, with 8 bases in the middle. The CDR3 loop spans 14 amino acids. Germline V CDR1 and CDR2: LNHDA, SQIVND (reference sequence). CDR3 in amino acids: CASSLSSGANVLTF. The CDR3 nucleotides read TGTGCCAGTTCACTTAGCTCTGGGGCCAACGTCCTGACTTTC.

The chain recombines TRBV27 with TRBJ1-6, with D perhaps matching TRBD1 (6 bases). This CDR3 has 15 residues. The V gene's germline CDR1 is MNHEY and CDR2 SMNVEV (reference sequence). Trimming left V 3 bases short and J 5 bases short, with 11 bases between. The CDR3: CASSFTGPDNSPLHF. DNA of the CDR3: TGTGCCAGCAGTTTTACAGGGCCTGATAATTCACCCCTCCACTTT.

This clone was picked up a small number of times. J is TRBJ1-5 and V is TRBV23-1; D is unresolved. TRBV23-1 is an ORF for which the function is uncertain. Between the trimmed V and J ends, which lost 6 bases and 0 bases, there was a span of 18 bases. The length of the CDR3 is 17 residues. CDR3 residues: CASSRAVIEYSNQPQHF. CDR3 bases: TGCGCCAGCAGCCGAGCGGTTATAGAGTATAGCAATCAGCCCCAGCATTTT.

The chain couples TRBV11-3 to TRBJ2-1; 8 bases are a match to TRBD1. Germline values: CDR1 SGHNT, CDR2 YENEEA. CDR3 length: 15 amino acids. Trimming cost V 5 bases and J 3 bases; bases outside gene matches: 6. The CDR3 coding sequence is TGTGCCAGCAGCCCCGCGGGACAGGACTACAATGAGCAGTTCTTC. It translates to CASSPAGQDYNEQFF.

The rearrangement joins TRBV18 to TRBJ2-3; D is unclear. The CDR3 loop spans 14 amino acids. Germline values: CDR1 KGHSH, CDR2 LQKENI. The germline V and J ends were trimmed by 3 bases and 4 bases, with 11 bases remaining between them. CDR3 protein: CASSPGPLSDTQYF. CDR3 sequence (DNA): TGTGCCAGCTCACCTGGGCCACTTTCAGATACGCAGTATTTT.

This chain uses TRBV5-1 with TRBJ1-1; D unclear. This CDR3 has 11 residues. Per the germline V gene, CDR1 is SGHRS and CDR2 is YFSETQ. V was trimmed by 8 bases and J by 1 base, leaving 6 bases between them. The CDR3 protein is CASSENTEAFF. The CDR3 DNA follows: TGCGCCAGTAGTGAGAACACTGAAGCTTTCTTT.

V usage is TRBV19 and J usage is TRBJ1-4, with D possibly TRBD1 on 5 matching bases. Germline values: CDR1 LNHDA, CDR2 SQIVND (reference sequence). V was trimmed by 6 bases and J by 5 bases, leaving 13 bases between them. The CDR3 runs 14 residues. The CDR3 loop is CASRRAGRNEKLFF. CDR3 sequence (DNA): TGTGCCAGTAGAAGGGCAGGGCGAAATGAAAAACTGTTTTTT. Based on the CDR3 plus reference TRBV19 and TRBJ1-4, the full variable domain is DGGITQSPKYLFRKEGQNVTLSCEQNLNHDAMYWYRQDPGQGLRLIYYSQIVNDFQKGDIAEGYSVSREKKESFPLTVTSAQKNPTAFYLCASRRAGRNEKLFFGSGTQLSVL.

The rearrangement uses TRBV5-1 and TRBJ2-1, with a weak D call TRBD1 (5 bases). The CDR3 is 12 residues long. Looked up from germline, CDR1 is SGHRS and CDR2 is YFSETQ. V was cut by 4 bases and J by 9 bases, with 11 bases left in between. CDR3 DNA sequence: TGCGCCAGCAGCCCGGCTAGGGGTGAGCAGTTCTTC. This translates into CASSPARGEQFF. Full variable domain (remainder filled in from reference TRBV5-1 and TRBJ2-1): KAGVTQTPRYLIKTRGQQVTLSCSPISGHRSVSWYQQTPGQGLQFLFEYFSETQRNKGNFPGRFSGRQFSNSRSEMNVSTLELGDSALYLCASSPARGEQFFGPGTRLTVL.

This clone appeared a single time. The V and J genes are TRBV25-1 and TRBJ1-3; D not resolved. V was pared by 2 bases and J by 0 bases, with 8 bases between. CDR3 length equals 15 residues. Germline V gives CDR1 MGHDK, CDR2 SYGVNS. The CDR3 loop reads CASSEGRVSGNTIYF. CDR3 sequence (DNA): TGTGCCAGCAGTGAAGGGAGGGTCTCTGGAAACACCATATATTTT.

The chain links TRBV28 to TRBJ1-1; 11 bases fit TRBD1. Germline assignment: CDR1 MDHEN and CDR2 SYDVKM. Losses at the gene ends were 6 bases for V and 5 bases for J; bases not matched to a gene: 8. The CDR3 contains 15 residues. CDR3 nucleotides: TGTGCCAGCAGCCCGGACAGGGGGCGGAAAACTGAAGCTTTCTTT. This gives the protein CASSPDRGRKTEAFF.

The chain joins TRBV7-2 to TRBJ2-5, with 8 bases matching TRBD1. CDR1 and CDR2 from the germline V gene are SGHTA and FQGNSA. The V segment lost 5 bases and the J segment 3 bases; nucleotides outside the gene matches: 2. This CDR3 has 13 residues. This CDR3 is CASSTGQEETQYF. The CDR3 DNA follows: TGTGCCAGCAGCACGGGACAGGAAGAGACCCAGTACTTC.

This sequence joins TRBV19 and TRBJ1-1; 7 nucleotides align to TRBD1. The CDR3 runs 15 residues. Germline lookup yields CDR1 LNHDA and CDR2 SQIVND (reference sequence). V lost 3 bases and J lost 5; bases outside the gene matches: 9. The CDR3 sequence is CASSINRGRETEAFF. In DNA form, the CDR3 reads TGTGCCAGTAGTATTAACAGGGGCAGGGAAACTGAAGCTTTCTTT.

The chain uses TRBV13 and TRBJ2-1, with 10 bases fitting TRBD2. Germline CDR1 PRHDT, CDR2 FYEKMQ (reference sequence). The CDR3 length is 15 residues. The V gene end was trimmed by 4 bases and the J gene end by 4 bases; junction bases not matched to a gene: 4. The CDR3 region has the DNA TGTGCCAGCAGCTCCCAGCGGGAGGGTTACAATGAGCAGTTCTTC. Translation: CASSSQREGYNEQFF.

The chain combines TRBV21-1 with TRBJ2-7; TRBD1, the D gene given by the table, was not confirmed from the DNA. TRBV21-1 counts as a pseudogene. This CDR3 has 14 amino acids. CDR3 protein: CASSKSKGLTEQYF. In nucleotides, the CDR3 is TGTGCCAGCAGCAAATCCAAGGGGTTGACTGAGCAGTACTTC.

This chain connects TRBV29-1 to TRBJ2-2, with 7 bases fitting TRBD2. The J segment lost 1 base and the V segment lost 7 bases, leaving 9 bases of the junction unmatched. This CDR3 region has 15 residues. CDR1 and CDR2 (germline): SQVTM, ANQGSEA. CDR3 bases: TGCAGCGCCAAACTAGCGTTTCAGAACACCGGGGAGCTGTTTTTT. Its protein is CSAKLAFQNTGELFF.

This chain uses TRBV5-1 with TRBJ2-7; 7 nucleotides match TRBD2. V gave up 4 bases and J gave up 2 bases; unmatched junction bases: 6. The CDR3 covers 14 residues. Germline assignment: CDR1 SGHRS and CDR2 YFSETQ. Written as DNA, the CDR3 is TGCGCCAGCAGCCTAACCACTAGCGCCTACGAGCAGTACTTC. This sequence encodes CASSLTTSAYEQYF.

The chain links TRBV29-1 to TRBJ2-1; D not certain. CDR1 is SQVTM, CDR2 ANQGSEA, per germline. Trimming cost V 8 bases and J 8 bases, with 13 bases left between them. CDR3 length equals 11 residues. For the CDR3, the DNA is TGCAGCATAAGTCCGAGCGATGAGCAGTTCTTC. Protein: CSISPSDEQFF.

This rearrangement joins TRBV29-1 to TRBJ2-3, with 14 bases lining up with TRBD2. The V and J ends lost 7 bases and 3 bases, in that order; junction bases with no gene match: 3. The CDR3 runs to 14 residues. Germline V gene lookup returns CDR1 SQVTM and CDR2 ANQGSEA. CDR3 sequence reads: CSGGLAGGTDTQYF. As DNA, the CDR3 is TGCAGCGGCGGACTAGCGGGAGGAACAGATACGCAGTATTTT.

The chain joins TRBV9 to TRBJ2-1; possibly TRBD2 for D (5 bases). The CDR3 runs to 16 residues. Germline V lookup: CDR1 SGDLS, CDR2 YYNGEE. V was cut by 0 bases and J by 5 bases, with 15 bases left in between. CDR3 nucleotides: TGTGCCAGCAGCGTAGTTTCGGGGAGTGGCAACAATGAGCAGTTCTTC. Translation: CASSVVSGSGNNEQFF.

The chain combines TRBV19 with TRBJ2-2; 7 nucleotides line up with TRBD2. Germline-derived CDR1 and CDR2 are LNHDA and SQIVND (reference sequence). V shed 3 bases and J 3 bases; nucleotides not matched to a gene: 7. CDR3 size: 16 residues. The CDR3 protein is CASSISGGRDTGELFF. CDR3 sequence (DNA): TGTGCCAGTAGTATTTCTGGCGGGAGAGACACCGGGGAGCTGTTTTTT.

The CDR3 nucleotides read TGCAGCGTGACACCTTGGAGCGGGAGCTCCTACGAGCAGTACTTC. It encodes CSVTPWSGSSYEQYF. The V and J genes are TRBV29-1 and TRBJ2-5, with TRBD2 identical over 8 bases. The J call may be mistaken, given a closer DNA end match to TRBJ2-7. The CDR3 has 15 amino acids. Germline V gene data show CDR1 as SQVTM and CDR2 as ANQGSEA.

This chain joins TRBV6-1 and TRBJ2-1; no clear D. The CDR3 runs 13 residues. CDR1 and CDR2 (germline): MNHNS, SASEGT. V was shortened by 2 bases and J by 4 bases, with 6 bases between the two germline ends. Here the CDR3 reads CASSETWYNEQFF. The CDR3 bases are TGTGCCAGCAGTGAAACTTGGTACAATGAGCAGTTCTTC.